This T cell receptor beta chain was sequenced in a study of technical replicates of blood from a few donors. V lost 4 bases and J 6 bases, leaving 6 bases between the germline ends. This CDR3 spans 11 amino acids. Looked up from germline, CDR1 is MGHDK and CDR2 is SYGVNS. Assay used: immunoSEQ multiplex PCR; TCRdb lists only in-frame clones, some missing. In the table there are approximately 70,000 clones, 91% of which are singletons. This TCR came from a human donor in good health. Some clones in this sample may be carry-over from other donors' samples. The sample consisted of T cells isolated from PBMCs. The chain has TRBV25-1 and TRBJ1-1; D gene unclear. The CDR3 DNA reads TGTGCCAGCAGTGTGTTCGCTGAAGCTTTCTTT. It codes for CASSVFAEAFF.